One sample yielded the 21 T cell receptor beta chains listed below, sequenced in a study of blood T cell repertoires in COVID-19 (dated by TCRdb to the early 2020s). Receptors were amplified or captured by the immunoSEQ multiplex PCR assay. The table was pulled from immuneACCESS by TCRdb, which kept in-frame rearrangements only. Such tables lose some clones; where checked, under half of the loss comes from unresolved V genes, and the rest has no known cause. Here the sample has 300,000 to 450,000 clones; about 88% occur a single time. The top ten clones comprise 1% of the sample. The specimen sequenced was PBMCs or T cells enriched from blood (not recorded which). These receptors originate from a woman aged 30 to 39 who had recovered from COVID-19.

CDR3 residues: CASSRTANEKLFF. In DNA, the CDR3 is TGTGCCAGCAGTCGGACAGCGAATGAAAAACTGTTTTTT. The V and J genes are TRBV12-3 or TRBV12-4 and TRBJ1-4, with D possibly matching TRBD1 (6 bases). There are 13 residues in the CDR3. V was clipped by 5 bases and J by 5 bases, with 9 bases between them.

For the CDR3, the DNA is TGCGCCAGCAAAAACCTACAGGGAACGGCAGATACGCAGTATTTT. Translated, it gives CASKNLQGTADTQYF. The chain has TRBV5-1 and TRBJ2-3; the D gene is possibly TRBD1 (6 bases). V was shortened by 6 bases and J by 4 bases, with 18 bases between the two germline ends. Germline CDR1 and CDR2: SGHRS and YFSETQ. The CDR3 has 15 amino acids.

The chain carries TRBV3-1 (or the pseudogene TRBV3-2) and TRBJ2-5; TRBD2 matches 14 bases. The V gene end was trimmed by 6 bases and the J gene end by 6 bases; junction bases not matched to a gene: 6. Germline CDR1 reads LGHDT; CDR2 reads YNNKEL (reference sequence). The CDR3 is 15 residues long. The CDR3 is CASRPRLAGGQTQYF. Written as DNA, the CDR3 is TGTGCCAGCAGACCACGACTAGCGGGGGGGCAGACCCAGTACTTC.

The chain combines TRBV15 with TRBJ1-5; 7 positions agree with TRBD1. This CDR3 contains 14 residues. The germline V gene encodes CDR1 LNHNV and CDR2 YYDKDF (reference sequence). V dropped 9 bases and J dropped 2; count of bases not matched to a gene: 7. The CDR3 loop reads CATRDREGNQPQHF. The CDR3 bases are TGTGCCACTAGAGACAGGGAAGGCAATCAGCCCCAGCATTTT.

The V gene is TRBV6-4, the J gene TRBJ2-2; D is perhaps TRBD2 (6 bases). CDR3 size: 14 residues. CDR1 MRHNA and CDR2 SNTAGT come from the germline V gene. The V gene lost 8 bases and the J gene lost 0 bases, with 10 bases spanning the gap. This chain's CDR3 is CASSTSPNTGELFF. In DNA, the CDR3 is TGTGCCAGCTCTACTAGCCCGAACACCGGGGAGCTGTTTTTT.

This clone came up once. The gene calls are TRBV5-6 and TRBJ1-1; weak D call: TRBD1 (6 bases). Germline CDR1 and CDR2: SGHDT and YYEEEE. V was cut by 4 bases and J by 4 bases, with 14 bases left in between. The CDR3 sequence is 14 residues long. CDR3 residues: CASSAQGRGTEAFF. The CDR3 coding sequence is TGTGCCAGCAGCGCACAGGGTCGGGGCACTGAAGCTTTCTTT.

The chain uses TRBV5-5 and TRBJ2-2; TRBD1 matches at 7 bases. This CDR3 contains 16 residues. Germline CDR1 is SGHKS and CDR2 is YYEKEE (reference sequence). After removal of 6 bases from V and 5 bases from J, the junction contained 13 bases not matched to a gene. The CDR3, as DNA: TGTGCCAGCACGGAGGTCTGGGGCAGGGGGACCGGGGAGCTGTTTTTT. Amino acids: CASTEVWGRGTGELFF.

This clone was counted a single time. V gene TRBV11-2 combines with J gene TRBJ2-5, with TRBD1 matching over 7 bases. The germline CDR1 and CDR2 sequences are SGHAT and FQNNGV. CDR3 length: 14 residues. V shed 1 base, J shed 8 bases, and the junction held 7 bases outside the gene matches. This CDR3 reads CASSLGLTGATQYF. For the CDR3, the DNA is TGTGCCAGCAGCTTAGGGCTTACAGGGGCAACCCAGTACTTC.

This clone was observed a few times. V gene TRBV18 combines with J gene TRBJ1-5; 7 positions agree with TRBD1. V trimming: 3 bases; J trimming: 2 bases; junction bases outside the gene matches: 4. The length of the CDR3 is 15 residues. CDR1 is KGHSH, CDR2 LQKENI, per germline. CDR3 DNA sequence: TGTGCCAGCTCACCGGACGGACAGGGCAATCAGCCCCAGCATTTT. It is translated as CASSPDGQGNQPQHF. The full variable domain, completed using reference TRBV18 and TRBJ1-5, is NAGVMQNPRHLVRRRGQEARLRCSPMKGHSHVYWYRQLPEEGLKFMVYLQKENIIDESGMPKERFSAEFPKEGPSILRIQQVVRGDSAAYFCASSPDGQGNQPQHFGDGTRLSIL.

The chain links TRBV5-6 to TRBJ2-3; D is unclear. This CDR3 is built from 14 residues. The germline V and J ends were trimmed by 0 bases and 1 base, with 6 bases remaining between them. CDR1 and CDR2 (germline): SGHDT, YYEEEE. The CDR3 DNA follows: TGTGCCAGCAGCTTGGTTCAGGGCACAGATACGCAGTATTTT. Encoded protein: CASSLVQGTDTQYF.

V gene TRBV6-1 combines with J gene TRBJ1-2; 7 nucleotides line up with TRBD1. CDR3 size: 15 residues. Germline-derived CDR1 and CDR2 are MNHNS and SASEGT. The ends lost 2 bases at V and 5 bases at J; junction bases unmatched: 8. CDR3 DNA: TGTGCCAGCAGTGAATCCGGGACAGCCGTATATGGCTACACCTTC. It is translated as CASSESGTAVYGYTF.

J is TRBJ1-5 and V is TRBV3-1 (or the pseudogene TRBV3-2); TRBD1 matches at 7 bases. Looked up from germline, CDR1 is LGHDT and CDR2 is YNNKEL (reference sequence). V gave up 4 bases and J gave up 7 bases; unmatched junction bases: 13. The CDR3 loop spans 16 amino acids. CDR3 in amino acids: CASSPSLNRGRQPQHF. The CDR3 DNA sequence: TGTGCCAGCAGCCCTTCCCTTAACAGGGGAAGGCAGCCCCAGCATTTT.

This chain joins TRBV5-1 and TRBJ1-1; 9 positions agree with TRBD1. The junction had 5 bases not matched to a gene; V was cut back by 4 bases and J by 1 base. This CDR3 region has 15 residues. In germline, CDR1 is SGHRS, CDR2 YFSETQ. The DNA for the CDR3 is TGCGCCAGCAGCCCAGGACAGGGGAGGAACACTGAAGCTTTCTTT. It translates to CASSPGQGRNTEAFF.

The genes are TRBV9 and TRBJ2-7, with no clear D. V gave up 3 bases and J gave up 2 bases, with 12 bases separating them. Germline lookup yields CDR1 SGDLS and CDR2 YYNGEE. CDR3 length: 14 residues. The CDR3 DNA sequence: TGTGCCAGCAGCGCAAGTGACATCACCTACGAGCAGTACTTC. It is translated as CASSASDITYEQYF.

The chain recombines TRBV7-9 with TRBJ2-7, with TRBD1 matching 10 bases. V shed 4 bases and J 6 bases; nucleotides not matched to a gene: 9. The germline V gene has CDR1 SEHNR and CDR2 FQNEAQ (reference sequence). The CDR3 extends over 15 amino acids. CDR3 sequence reads: CASSSARQGAGEQYF. In DNA form, the CDR3 reads TGTGCCAGCAGCTCCGCCCGACAGGGGGCGGGCGAGCAGTACTTC. The full variable domain, its missing parts supplied by reference TRBV7-9 and TRBJ2-7, is DTGVSQNPRHKITKRGQNVTFRCDPISEHNRLYWYRQTLGQGPEFLTYFQNEAQLEKSRLLSDRFSAERPKGSFSTLEIQRTEQGDSAMYLCASSSARQGAGEQYFGPGTRLTVT.

J is TRBJ1-4 and V is TRBV5-4; weak D call: TRBD1 (5 bases). The CDR3 spans 17 residues. Trimming left V 2 bases short and J 1 base short, with 15 bases between. CDR1 is SGHNT, CDR2 YYREEE, per germline (reference sequence). The CDR3 nucleotides read TGTGCCAGCAGCTTACGACAGTCTCCGGGAACTAATGAAAAACTGTTTTTT. This translates into CASSLRQSPGTNEKLFF.

This sequence joins TRBV6-5 and TRBJ1-5, with 10 bases identical to TRBD1. This CDR3 spans 15 amino acids. Trimming at V came to 0 bases and at J to 4 bases, leaving 0 bases not matched to a gene. Germline V gene sequence: CDR1 MNHEY, CDR2 SVGAGI. CDR3 protein: CASSYSGQGNQPQHF. The CDR3 region has the DNA TGTGCCAGCAGTTACTCGGGACAGGGGAATCAGCCCCAGCATTTT.

In its sample, this clone was seen a few times. The rearrangement joins TRBV5-1 to TRBJ1-1; the D gene is possibly TRBD1 (5 bases). With 0 bases removed from V and 3 bases from J, the gap between germline ends came to 12 bases. The CDR3 loop spans 15 amino acids. The germline CDR1 and CDR2 sequences are SGHRS and YFSETQ. The chain's CDR3 is CASSLARAGDTEAFF. The CDR3 coding sequence is TGCGCCAGCAGCTTGGCCCGCGCGGGGGACACTGAAGCTTTCTTT.

The genes are TRBV21-1 and TRBJ1-1; whether TRBD1, the table's D call, matches the DNA was not checked. TRBV21-1 is a known pseudogene. This CDR3 contains 17 residues. The DNA for the CDR3 is TGTGCCAGCAGCGAGAATAGACAGGGTTACGATAGCACTGAAGCTTTCTTT. As protein: CASSENRQGYDSTEAFF.

The V call is TRBV27, the J call TRBJ1-6; D is uncertain. V dropped 0 bases and J dropped 9 bases, with 9 bases sitting between them. This CDR3 has 14 amino acids. The germline V gene encodes CDR1 MNHEY and CDR2 SMNVEV (reference sequence). CDR3 nucleotide sequence: TGTGCCAGCAGTTTATCGGCCCTAGGTTCACCCCTCCACTTT. Protein product: CASSLSALGSPLHF.

This rearrangement joins TRBV2 to TRBJ2-7; 11 nucleotides agree with TRBD2. Germline values: CDR1 SNHLY, CDR2 FYNNEI. V gave up 3 bases and J gave up 6 bases; unmatched junction bases: 7. There are 15 residues in the CDR3. CDR3 in DNA: TGTGCCAGCAGTGATTGGCTAGCGGGGGGTGGCGAGCAGTACTTC. This sequence encodes CASSDWLAGGGEQYF.